This TCR beta chain comes out of a study of a mutant IDH1 vaccine in newly diagnosed glioma. Whole-study context: Most patients had radiochemotherapy with temozolomide before enrollment; others had one alone.

The method was immunoSEQ multiplex PCR; TCRdb's version includes in-frame clones alone and lacks a portion of them. The sample shows approximately 50,000 clones, roughly 87% of them seen only once. Remarks on this clone: Its target is not known.

Noted time point: week 47, end of study. Topical imiquimod was applied with each vaccine dose, which held 300 ug of mutant IDH1 20-mer peptide. Weeks 1, 3, 5, 7, 11, 15, 19 and 23 were when patients received their eight vaccinations. The material sequenced was PBMCs, taken from a glioma patient whose treatment included an IDH1 peptide vaccine. This clonotype originated in a woman aged 45-60 years with glioma.

The CDR3 bases are TGTGCCATCAGTGAGTCGCGGGGAGGGGTCACGGATAACTATGGCTACACCTTC. It is translated as CAISESRGGVTDNYGYTF. The chain has TRBV10-3 and TRBJ1-2, with D possibly matching TRBD1 (5 bases). Trimming cost V 0 bases and J 1 base, with 18 bases left between them. From germline, CDR1 is ENHRY and CDR2 SYGVKD. The CDR3 sequence is 18 residues long.